This TCR beta chain was sequenced in a study of blood T cell repertoires in COVID-19. For the study at large: Acute-phase and convalescent COVID-19 samples originated in the United States, Italy and Spain. From T cells, B-cell-depleted T cells, or PBMCs came the material, which was cDNA or gDNA.

V lost 5 bases to trimming and J lost 8 bases, with 16 bases between them. This CDR3 is 12 amino acids long. CDR1 and CDR2 from the germline V gene are SQVTM and ANQGSEA. In the original processing: Scientists estimated how many nucleated cells there were by amplifying reference gene primers. Sequenced by immunoSEQ multiplex PCR; TCRdb stores in-frame clones only, minus some. V and J calls and clone size are those listed in that table; D and trimming were worked out from the DNA. The sample gives 40,000 to 55,000 clones, more than 70% of which show up once; around 15% is in the top ten. The chain recombines TRBV29-1 with TRBJ2-7; D not certain. The sequenced material came from peripheral blood. This clonotype originated in a human donor in a cohort sampled during active COVID-19. The CDR3 region is CSVRTDSGQQYF. In DNA form, the CDR3 reads TGCAGCGTTAGAACCGATTCTGGCCAGCAGTACTTC.